The next 21 T cell receptor beta chains were all read from a single sample in a study of Ad26.COV2.S vaccination and SARS-CoV-2 variants. This sample's treatment: some 19 received Ad26.COV2.S at low or high dose, single or two shots; several received placebo; per-sample allocation not given. The study sampled participants on day 63 after the first vaccine or placebo injection. Produced via immunoSEQ multiplex PCR; TCRdb's table is partial and in-frame only. Of about 320,000 clones listed, around four fifths are singletons. This sample comprised peripheral blood, obtained in a trial of Ad26.COV2.S vaccine versus placebo. These receptors all stem from a person aged 18-65 years who received the Ad26.COV2.S COVID-19 vaccine or a placebo.

The chain uses TRBV5-6 and TRBJ2-7; TRBD1 matches at 8 bases. Germline V CDR1 and CDR2: SGHDT, YYEEEE. Unmatched junction bases numbered 10, after V lost 3 bases and J lost 5 bases. The CDR3 spans 15 residues. The CDR3: CASSSLRQGQDEQYF. As DNA, the CDR3 is TGTGCCAGCAGCTCCTTGCGACAGGGGCAGGACGAGCAGTACTTC.

The J gene is TRBJ2-5, the V gene TRBV18, with D maybe TRBD2 (5 bases). Trimming stripped 6 bases from V and 5 bases from J, with 10 bases between. Germline V lookup: CDR1 KGHSH, CDR2 LQKENI. The CDR3 runs 12 residues. The CDR3 loop reads CASSPGTETQYF. CDR3 nucleotides: TGTGCCAGCTCCCCGGGAACTGAGACCCAGTACTTC.

V and J are TRBV6-5 and TRBJ1-6, with 7 bases identical to TRBD1. The V gene's germline CDR1 is MNHEY and CDR2 SVGAGI. The CDR3 totals 15 residues. Trimming cost V 7 bases and J 11 bases; bases outside gene matches: 14. CDR3 coding DNA: TGTGCCAGCACCCGGAGCGGGCAGGGGGAGGCACCCCTCCACTTT. Amino acids: CASTRSGQGEAPLHF.

In the case of this clone: Other DNA sequences in this sample translate to the same CDR3. The chain carries TRBV9 and TRBJ2-2; D remains unclear. V was clipped by 2 bases and J by 0 bases, with 5 bases between them. The germline gives CDR1 SGDLS, CDR2 YYNGEE. The length of the CDR3 is 14 residues. The CDR3 here is CASSVSANTGELFF. CDR3 bases: TGTGCCAGCAGCGTGTCAGCGAACACCGGGGAGCTGTTTTTT.

This chain joins TRBV12-3 or TRBV12-4 and TRBJ1-2, with TRBD1 as a possible D gene (6 bases). Trimming left V 4 bases short and J 2 bases short, with 8 bases between. The CDR3 is 13 residues long. The CDR3 loop reads CASSSQGNYGYTF. The CDR3 DNA follows: TGTGCCAGCAGTTCCCAGGGGAACTATGGCTACACCTTC.

The rearrangement uses TRBV4-2 and TRBJ1-2; possibly TRBD1 for D (5 bases). The germline gives CDR1 LGHNA, CDR2 YNFKEQ. The CDR3 covers 13 residues. V lost 0 bases to trimming and J lost 3 bases, with 5 bases between them. The CDR3 DNA reads as TGTGCCAGCAGCCAAGAACAGGACTATGGCTACACCTTC. Its protein is CASSQEQDYGYTF.

The gene calls are TRBV5-4 and TRBJ2-7, with D maybe TRBD2 (6 bases). The V end was cut by 4 bases, the J end by 2 bases, with 19 bases between. The germline V gene has CDR1 SGHNT and CDR2 YYREEE (reference sequence). The CDR3 is 16 amino acids. CDR3 sequence: CASSHKKEPGAYEQYF. The DNA for the CDR3 is TGTGCCAGCAGCCACAAAAAGGAACCGGGGGCCTACGAGCAGTACTTC.

The chain has TRBV10-1 and TRBJ1-5; TRBD1 is a possible D gene (5 bases). The germline gives CDR1 WNHNN, CDR2 SYGVQD (reference sequence). CDR3 length equals 13 residues. V lost 4 bases to trimming and J lost 9 bases, with 13 bases between them. Written as DNA, the CDR3 is TGCGCCAGCAGTGGGTCCCGTCAGGGGCCCCAGCATTTT. Translation gives CASSGSRQGPQHF.

The chain carries TRBV4-1 and TRBJ2-4, with 8 nucleotides matching TRBD1. The V gene's germline CDR1 is MGHRA and CDR2 YSYEKL. The CDR3 runs 14 residues. Unmatched junction bases numbered 4, after V lost 3 bases and J lost 6 bases. The DNA of the CDR3 is TGCGCCAGCAGCCACAGACAGGGGCCAAACATTCAGTACTTC. This codes for CASSHRQGPNIQYF.

The V gene is TRBV5-1, the J gene TRBJ2-5, with D unresolved. Germline CDR1 is SGHRS and CDR2 is YFSETQ. V was clipped by 5 bases and J by 1 base, with 9 bases between them. CDR3 length: 13 residues. The chain's CDR3 is CASRPNPQETQYF. The CDR3 nucleotides read TGCGCCAGCAGGCCTAACCCCCAAGAGACCCAGTACTTC.

The chain carries TRBV5-1 and TRBJ2-2; TRBD1 agrees at 9 bases. Trimming cost V 3 bases and J 1 base; bases outside gene matches: 7. The germline CDR1 and CDR2 sequences are SGHRS and YFSETQ. This CDR3 is built from 17 residues. The CDR3 DNA reads as TGCGCCAGCAGCTACCCGGCGGGACAGGGGAACACCGGGGAGCTGTTTTTT. Its translation: CASSYPAGQGNTGELFF.

V is TRBV11-2 and J is TRBJ2-7; the D is unclear. This CDR3 is 15 amino acids long. With 6 bases removed from V and 2 bases from J, the gap between germline ends came to 17 bases. Germline loops: CDR1 SGHAT, CDR2 FQNNGV. The DNA for the CDR3 is TGTGCCAGCAGACTTGAGGCGGTCCCTACCTACGAGCAGTACTTC. The encoded protein is CASRLEAVPTYEQYF.

As DNA, the CDR3 is TGTGCCAGCAGCCCCCGAGGTTCAACTAATGAAAAACTGTTTTTT. It codes for CASSPRGSTNEKLFF. The chain joins TRBV5-4 to TRBJ1-4; D remains unclear. Germline values: CDR1 SGHNT, CDR2 YYREEE (reference sequence). The CDR3 runs to 15 residues. Trimming pared 4 bases from V and 0 bases from J, leaving 10 bases between.

The CDR3 loop reads CASSLVAELNEKLFF. Here the CDR3 DNA reads TGCGCCAGCAGCTTGGTGGCAGAGTTAAATGAAAAACTGTTTTTT. The chain couples TRBV5-1 to TRBJ1-4; D is unclear. CDR1 is SGHRS and CDR2 is YFSETQ in the germline V gene. This CDR3 is 15 amino acids long. Trimming left V 0 bases short and J 5 bases short, with 11 bases between.

The chain combines TRBV6-1 with TRBJ1-6; TRBD1 aligns across 9 bases. The CDR3 totals 17 residues. Germline lookup yields CDR1 MNHNS and CDR2 SASEGT. V shed 2 bases and J 7 bases; nucleotides not matched to a gene: 9. CDR3 bases: TGTGCCAGCAGTGAACCGGGACAGGGCTGGGGAAATTCACCCCTCCACTTT. This encodes CASSEPGQGWGNSPLHF.

The chain is built from TRBV19 and TRBJ2-1; D is uncertain. The ends were cut back, 3 bases at V and 3 bases at J, with 6 bases in the middle. The CDR3 loop spans 13 amino acids. Germline V lookup: CDR1 LNHDA, CDR2 SQIVND (reference sequence). CDR3 sequence: CASSIAFYNEQFF. The CDR3 DNA reads as TGTGCCAGTAGTATTGCTTTCTACAATGAGCAGTTCTTC.

This sequence joins TRBV7-3 and TRBJ2-6; 7 bases agree with TRBD2. Germline V gives CDR1 SGHTA, CDR2 FQGTGA. This CDR3 is 16 amino acids long. The V gene end was trimmed by 4 bases and the J gene end by 2 bases; junction bases not matched to a gene: 5. The CDR3 DNA reads as TGTGCCAGCAGCTCGCTCGCGGGGGCTGGGGCCAACGTCCTGACTTTC. Residues: CASSSLAGAGANVLTF.

A remark on this clone: The junction departs from germline at one end; a sequencing error may be responsible. The chain joins TRBV7-7 to TRBJ1-4, with D possibly being TRBD1 (6 bases). Germline lookup yields CDR1 SSHAT and CDR2 FNYEAQ (reference sequence). This CDR3 has 15 amino acids. CDR3 DNA sequence: TGTGCTAGCAGCTTAGTCGCAGGGGTTAATGAAAAACTGTTTTTT. Protein sequence: CASSLVAGVNEKLFF.

This clone was seen ten or more times. Different DNA sequences within this sample yield the same CDR3. The chain uses TRBV11-3 and TRBJ2-5, with 9 bases fitting TRBD2. The trim removed 1 base at V and 5 bases at J, leaving 5 bases unmatched. This CDR3 is built from 15 residues. Germline CDR1 SGHNT, CDR2 YENEEA. CDR3 sequence (DNA): TGTGCCAGCAGCTTAGGGGGACTAGCAGGGGAGACCCAGTACTTC. Protein: CASSLGGLAGETQYF.

This chain links TRBV7-2 with TRBJ2-7, with a weak D call TRBD1 (6 bases). The CDR3 sequence is 17 residues long. Trimming took 1 base from V and 6 from J, leaving 22 bases between them. Germline CDR1 and CDR2: SGHTA and FQGNSA. CDR3: CASSLDPQGWGHPEQYF. CDR3 bases: TGTGCCAGCAGCTTAGACCCACAGGGATGGGGGCACCCCGAGCAGTACTTC.

V gene TRBV5-3 combines with J gene TRBJ2-3; 9 bases line up with TRBD2. TRBV5-3 is filed as an ORF, its function uncertain. The CDR3 runs to 15 residues. Losses at the gene ends were 1 base for V and 5 bases for J; bases not matched to a gene: 5. The CDR3 bases are TGTGCCAGAAGCTTGCCTAGCGGGGCGGGAGATACGCAGTATTTT. Translated: CARSLPSGAGDTQYF.